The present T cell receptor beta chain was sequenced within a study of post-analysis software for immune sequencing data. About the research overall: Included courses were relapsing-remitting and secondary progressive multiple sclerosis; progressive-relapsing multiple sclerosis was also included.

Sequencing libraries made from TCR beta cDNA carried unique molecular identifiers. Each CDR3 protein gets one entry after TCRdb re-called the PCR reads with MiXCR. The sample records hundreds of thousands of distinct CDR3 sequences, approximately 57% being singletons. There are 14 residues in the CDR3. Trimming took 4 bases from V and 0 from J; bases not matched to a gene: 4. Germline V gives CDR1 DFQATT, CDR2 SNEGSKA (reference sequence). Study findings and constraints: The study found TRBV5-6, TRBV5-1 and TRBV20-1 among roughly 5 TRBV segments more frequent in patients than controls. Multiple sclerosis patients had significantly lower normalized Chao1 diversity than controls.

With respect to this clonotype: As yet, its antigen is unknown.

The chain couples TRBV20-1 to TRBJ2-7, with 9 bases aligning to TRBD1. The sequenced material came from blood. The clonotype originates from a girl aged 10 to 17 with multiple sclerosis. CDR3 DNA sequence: TGCAGTGCTATCGGACAGGGGAGCTCCTACGAGCAGTACTTC. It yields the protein CSAIGQGSSYEQYF.